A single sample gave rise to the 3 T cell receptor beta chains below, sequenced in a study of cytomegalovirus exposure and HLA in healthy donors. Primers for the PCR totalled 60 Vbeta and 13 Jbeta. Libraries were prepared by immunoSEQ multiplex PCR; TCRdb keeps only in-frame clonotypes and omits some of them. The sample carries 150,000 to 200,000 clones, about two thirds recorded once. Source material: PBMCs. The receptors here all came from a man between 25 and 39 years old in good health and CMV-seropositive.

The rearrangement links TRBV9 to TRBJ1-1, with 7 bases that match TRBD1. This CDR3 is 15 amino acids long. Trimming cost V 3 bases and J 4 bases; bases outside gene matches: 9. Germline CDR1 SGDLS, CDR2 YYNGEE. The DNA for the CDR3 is TGTGCCAGCAGCGGTTCCGGGGCAGGGGGCACTGAAGCTTTCTTT. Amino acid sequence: CASSGSGAGGTEAFF. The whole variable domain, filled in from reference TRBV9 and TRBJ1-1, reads DSGVTQTPKHLITATGQRVTLRCSPRSGDLSVYWYQQSLDQGLQFLIQYYNGEERAKGNILERFSAQQFPDLHSELNLSSLELGDSALYFCASSGSGAGGTEAFFGQGTRLTVV.

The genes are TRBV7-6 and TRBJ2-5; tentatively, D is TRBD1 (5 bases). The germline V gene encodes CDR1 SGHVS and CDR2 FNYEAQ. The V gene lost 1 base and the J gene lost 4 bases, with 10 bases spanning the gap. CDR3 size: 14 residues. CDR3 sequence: CASSLGGVGETQYF. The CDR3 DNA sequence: TGTGCCAGCAGCTTAGGGGGCGTCGGAGAGACCCAGTACTTC.

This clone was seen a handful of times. The CDR3: CASSPGGNLGYGYTF. CDR3 nucleotides: TGTGCCAGCAGCCCTGGGGGGAATCTTGGCTATGGCTACACCTTC. This chain joins TRBV27 and TRBJ1-2, with D possibly TRBD1 on 5 matching bases. The germline gives CDR1 MNHEY, CDR2 SMNVEV (reference sequence). The CDR3 length is 15 residues. Between the trimmed V and J ends, which lost 6 bases and 4 bases, there was a span of 18 bases.